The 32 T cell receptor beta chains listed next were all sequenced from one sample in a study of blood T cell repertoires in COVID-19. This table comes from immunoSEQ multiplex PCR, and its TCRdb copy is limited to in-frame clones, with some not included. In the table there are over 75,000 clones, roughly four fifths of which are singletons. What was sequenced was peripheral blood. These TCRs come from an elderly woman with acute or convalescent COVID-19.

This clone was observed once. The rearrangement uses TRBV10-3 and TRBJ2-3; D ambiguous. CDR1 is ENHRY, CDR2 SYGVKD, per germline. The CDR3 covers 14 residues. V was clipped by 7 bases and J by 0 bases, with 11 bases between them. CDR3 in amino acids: CAITRSPSTDTQYF. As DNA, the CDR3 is TGTGCCATCACCCGTAGCCCGAGCACAGATACGCAGTATTTT.

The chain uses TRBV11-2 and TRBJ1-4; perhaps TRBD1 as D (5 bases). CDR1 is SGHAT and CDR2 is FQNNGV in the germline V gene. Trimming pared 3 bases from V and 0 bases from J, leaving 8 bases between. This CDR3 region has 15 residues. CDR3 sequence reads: CASSFGGATNEKLFF. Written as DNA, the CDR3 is TGTGCCAGCAGCTTCGGGGGGGCAACTAATGAAAAACTGTTTTTT.

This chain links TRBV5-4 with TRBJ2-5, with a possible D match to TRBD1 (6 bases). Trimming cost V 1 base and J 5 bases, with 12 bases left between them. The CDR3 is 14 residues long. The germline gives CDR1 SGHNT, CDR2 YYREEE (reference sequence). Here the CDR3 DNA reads TGTGCCAGCAGCTTGAGGGGGTTTGTGGAGACCCAGTACTTC. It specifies CASSLRGFVETQYF.

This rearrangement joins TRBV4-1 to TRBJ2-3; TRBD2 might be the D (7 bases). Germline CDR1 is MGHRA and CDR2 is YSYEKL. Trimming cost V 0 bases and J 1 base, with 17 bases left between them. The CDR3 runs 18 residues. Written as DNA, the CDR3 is TGCGCCAGCAGCCAAGACCCTCCGGGGGGCCTGGGCACAGATACGCAGTATTTT. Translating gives CASSQDPPGGLGTDTQYF.

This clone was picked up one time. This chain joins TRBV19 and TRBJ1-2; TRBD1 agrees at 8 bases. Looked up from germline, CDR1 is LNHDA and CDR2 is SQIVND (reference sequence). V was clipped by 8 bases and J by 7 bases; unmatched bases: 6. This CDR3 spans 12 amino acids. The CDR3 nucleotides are TGTGCCAGTGACGGACAGGGCGGTGGCTACACCTTC. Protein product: CASDGQGGGYTF.

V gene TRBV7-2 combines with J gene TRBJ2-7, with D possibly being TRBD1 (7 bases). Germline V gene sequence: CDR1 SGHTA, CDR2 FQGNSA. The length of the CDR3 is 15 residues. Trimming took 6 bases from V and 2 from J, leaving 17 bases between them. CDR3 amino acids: CASRRGGTETYEQYF. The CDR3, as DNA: TGTGCCAGCAGGCGAGGGGGGACAGAAACCTACGAGCAGTACTTC.

CDR3 in amino acids: CASSYNGAYEQYF. The CDR3 DNA reads TGCGCCAGCAGTTACAACGGAGCCTACGAGCAGTACTTC. The chain uses TRBV5-1 and TRBJ2-7; D unclear. Trimming took 5 bases from V and 2 from J, leaving 11 bases between them. The CDR3 extends over 13 amino acids. Germline CDR1 and CDR2: SGHRS and YFSETQ.

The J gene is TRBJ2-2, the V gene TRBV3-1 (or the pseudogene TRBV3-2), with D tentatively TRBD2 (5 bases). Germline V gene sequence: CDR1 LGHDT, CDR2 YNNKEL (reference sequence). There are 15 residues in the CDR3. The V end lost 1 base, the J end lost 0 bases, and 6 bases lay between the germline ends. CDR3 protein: CASSQARANTGELFF. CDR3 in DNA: TGTGCCAGCAGCCAAGCGCGGGCGAACACCGGGGAGCTGTTTTTT.

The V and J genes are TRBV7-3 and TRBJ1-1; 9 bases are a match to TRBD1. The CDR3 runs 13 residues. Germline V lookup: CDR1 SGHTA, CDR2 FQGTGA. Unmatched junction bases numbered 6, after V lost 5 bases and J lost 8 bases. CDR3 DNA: TGTGCCAGCAGCCCCGGACAGGGGAAGGAAGCTTTCTTT. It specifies CASSPGQGKEAFF.

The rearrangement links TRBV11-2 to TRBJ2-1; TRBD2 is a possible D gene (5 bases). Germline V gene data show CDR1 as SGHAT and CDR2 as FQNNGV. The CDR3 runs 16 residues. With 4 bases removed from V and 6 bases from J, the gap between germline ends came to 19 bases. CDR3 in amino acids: CASSSAARGEGNEQFF. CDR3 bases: TGTGCCAGCAGCTCCGCCGCCCGGGGAGAAGGCAATGAGCAGTTCTTC.

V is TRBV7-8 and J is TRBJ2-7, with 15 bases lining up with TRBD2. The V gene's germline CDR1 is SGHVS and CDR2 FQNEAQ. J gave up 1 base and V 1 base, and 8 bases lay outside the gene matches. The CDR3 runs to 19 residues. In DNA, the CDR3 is TGTGCCAGCAGCTTAGATTGGGGACTAGCGGGAGGAACTTCCTACGAGCAGTACTTC. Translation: CASSLDWGLAGGTSYEQYF.

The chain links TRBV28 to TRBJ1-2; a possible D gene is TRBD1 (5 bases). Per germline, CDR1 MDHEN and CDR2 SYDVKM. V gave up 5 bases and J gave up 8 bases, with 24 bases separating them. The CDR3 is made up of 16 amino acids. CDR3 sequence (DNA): TGTGCCAGCAGTCCCGGCGGTTCGGGGGACCGGGGGGGCTACACCTTC. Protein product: CASSPGGSGDRGGYTF.

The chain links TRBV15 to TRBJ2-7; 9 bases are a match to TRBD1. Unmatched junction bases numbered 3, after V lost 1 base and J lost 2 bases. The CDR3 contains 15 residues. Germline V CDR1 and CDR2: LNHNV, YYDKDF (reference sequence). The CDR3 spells CATSRGGTGPYEQYF. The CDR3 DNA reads TGTGCCACCAGCAGAGGCGGGACAGGGCCCTACGAGCAGTACTTC.

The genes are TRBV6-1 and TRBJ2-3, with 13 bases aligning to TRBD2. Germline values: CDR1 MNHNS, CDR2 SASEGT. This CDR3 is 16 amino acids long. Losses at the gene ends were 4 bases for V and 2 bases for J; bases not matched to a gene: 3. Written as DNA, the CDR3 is TGTGCCAGCAGTGTGGGACTAGCGGGAACCACAGATACGCAGTATTTT. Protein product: CASSVGLAGTTDTQYF.

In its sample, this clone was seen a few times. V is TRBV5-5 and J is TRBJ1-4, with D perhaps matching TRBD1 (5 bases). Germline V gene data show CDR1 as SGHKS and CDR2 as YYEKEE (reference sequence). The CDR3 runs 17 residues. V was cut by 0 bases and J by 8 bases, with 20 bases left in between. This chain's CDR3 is CASSLDRGLPRGEKLFF. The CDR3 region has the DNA TGTGCCAGCAGCTTGGATAGAGGTTTGCCCCGGGGGGAAAAACTGTTTTTT.

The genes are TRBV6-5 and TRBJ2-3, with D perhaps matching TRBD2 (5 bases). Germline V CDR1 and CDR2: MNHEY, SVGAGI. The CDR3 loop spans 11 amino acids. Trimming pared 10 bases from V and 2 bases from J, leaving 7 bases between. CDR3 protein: CAMRATDTQYF. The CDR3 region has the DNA TGTGCCATGAGGGCCACAGATACGCAGTATTTT.

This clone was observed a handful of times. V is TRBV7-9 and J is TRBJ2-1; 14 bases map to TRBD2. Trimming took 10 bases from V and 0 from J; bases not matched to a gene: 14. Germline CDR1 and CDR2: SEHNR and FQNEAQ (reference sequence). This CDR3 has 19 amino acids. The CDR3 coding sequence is TGTGCCACCCGCGCCGGACTAGCGGGGGGCCATAGCTCCTACAATGAGCAGTTCTTC. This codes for CATRAGLAGGHSSYNEQFF.

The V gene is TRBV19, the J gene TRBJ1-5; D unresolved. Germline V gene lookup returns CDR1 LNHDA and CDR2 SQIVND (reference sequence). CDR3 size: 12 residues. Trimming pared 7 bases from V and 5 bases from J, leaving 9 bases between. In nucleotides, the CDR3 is TGTGCCAGTAAGAACCGGGATCAGCCCCAGCATTTT. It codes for CASKNRDQPQHF. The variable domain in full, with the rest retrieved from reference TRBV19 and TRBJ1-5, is DGGITQSPKYLFRKEGQNVTLSCEQNLNHDAMYWYRQDPGQGLRLIYYSQIVNDFQKGDIAEGYSVSREKKESFPLTVTSAQKNPTAFYLCASKNRDQPQHFGDGTRLSIL.

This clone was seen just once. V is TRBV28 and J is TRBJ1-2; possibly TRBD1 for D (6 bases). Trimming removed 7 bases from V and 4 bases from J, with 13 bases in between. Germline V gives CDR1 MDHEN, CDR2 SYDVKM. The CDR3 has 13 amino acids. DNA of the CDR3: TGTGCCAGCACCCTCGGACAGTCCTATGGCTACACCTTC. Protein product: CASTLGQSYGYTF.

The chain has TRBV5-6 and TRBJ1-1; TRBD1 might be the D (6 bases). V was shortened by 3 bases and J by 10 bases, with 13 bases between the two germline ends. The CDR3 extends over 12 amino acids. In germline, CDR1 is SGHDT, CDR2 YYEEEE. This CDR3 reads CASSYRDYGAFF. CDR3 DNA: TGTGCCAGCAGCTACAGGGATTACGGAGCTTTCTTT.

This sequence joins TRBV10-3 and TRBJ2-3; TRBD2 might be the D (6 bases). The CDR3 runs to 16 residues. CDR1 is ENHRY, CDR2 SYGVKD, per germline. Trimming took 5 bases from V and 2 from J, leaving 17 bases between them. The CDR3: CAISPLGVAVTDTQYF. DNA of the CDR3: TGTGCCATCAGTCCCTTAGGGGTAGCGGTCACAGATACGCAGTATTTT.

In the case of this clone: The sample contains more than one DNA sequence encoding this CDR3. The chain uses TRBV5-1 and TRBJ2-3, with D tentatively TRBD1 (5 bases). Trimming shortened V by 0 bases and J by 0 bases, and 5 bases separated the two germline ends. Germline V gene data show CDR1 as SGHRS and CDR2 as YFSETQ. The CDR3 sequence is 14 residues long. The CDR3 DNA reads TGCGCCAGCAGCTTGGGACAGAGCACAGATACGCAGTATTTT. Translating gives CASSLGQSTDTQYF.

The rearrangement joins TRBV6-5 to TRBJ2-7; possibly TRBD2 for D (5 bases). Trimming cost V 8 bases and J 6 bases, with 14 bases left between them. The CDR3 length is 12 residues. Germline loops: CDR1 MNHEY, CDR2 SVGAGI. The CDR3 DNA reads TGTGCCAGCGGAGGCACACTAAGCGAGCAGTACTTC. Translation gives CASGGTLSEQYF.

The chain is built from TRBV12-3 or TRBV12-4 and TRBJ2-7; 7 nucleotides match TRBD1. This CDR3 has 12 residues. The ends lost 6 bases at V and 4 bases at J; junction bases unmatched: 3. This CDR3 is CASSEQGYEQYF. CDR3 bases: TGTGCCAGCAGCGAACAGGGGTACGAGCAGTACTTC.

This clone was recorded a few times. The CDR3 is CATSGGRGGGPQHF. CDR3 nucleotide sequence: TGTGCCACCAGTGGAGGGAGAGGGGGGGGGCCCCAGCATTTT. The chain is built from TRBV24-1 and TRBJ1-5, with D perhaps TRBD1 (6 bases). V was clipped by 5 bases and J by 9 bases, with 16 bases between them. CDR1 KGHDR and CDR2 SFDVKD come from the germline V gene. CDR3 length equals 14 residues.

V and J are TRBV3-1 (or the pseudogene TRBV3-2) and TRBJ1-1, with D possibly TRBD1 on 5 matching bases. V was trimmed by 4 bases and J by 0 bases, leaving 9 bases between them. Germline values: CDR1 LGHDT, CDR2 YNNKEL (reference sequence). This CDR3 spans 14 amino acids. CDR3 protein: CASSRGDLNTEAFF. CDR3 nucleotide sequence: TGTGCCAGCAGCCGCGGGGACCTGAACACTGAAGCTTTCTTT.

DNA of the CDR3: TGTGCCAGCAGCTCGACACCTCAAGGCACTGAAGCTTTCTTT. It specifies CASSSTPQGTEAFF. This chain joins TRBV7-8 and TRBJ1-1; D call uncertain. Germline V gene data show CDR1 as SGHVS and CDR2 as FQNEAQ. V was shortened by 4 bases and J by 4 bases, with 13 bases between the two germline ends. The CDR3 runs 14 residues.

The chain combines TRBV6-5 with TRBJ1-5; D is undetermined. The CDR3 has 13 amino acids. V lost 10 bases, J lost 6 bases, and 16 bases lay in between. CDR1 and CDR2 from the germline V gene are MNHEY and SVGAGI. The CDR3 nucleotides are TGTGCCACCACGATGGGTCGCGGTCAGCCCCAGCATTTT. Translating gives CATTMGRGQPQHF.

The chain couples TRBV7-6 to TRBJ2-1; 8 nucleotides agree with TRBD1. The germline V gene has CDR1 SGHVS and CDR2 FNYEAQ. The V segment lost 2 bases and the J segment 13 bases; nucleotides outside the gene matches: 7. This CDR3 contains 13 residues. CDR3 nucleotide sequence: TGTGCCAGCAGCTTACCGGGGACAGGCCGTCAGTTCTTC. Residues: CASSLPGTGRQFF.

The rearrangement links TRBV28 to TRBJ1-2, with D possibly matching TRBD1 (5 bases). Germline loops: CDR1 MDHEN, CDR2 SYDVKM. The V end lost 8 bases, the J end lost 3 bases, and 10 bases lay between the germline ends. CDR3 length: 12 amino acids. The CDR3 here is CASRGVDYGYTF. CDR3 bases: TGTGCCAGCCGGGGGGTCGACTATGGCTACACCTTC.

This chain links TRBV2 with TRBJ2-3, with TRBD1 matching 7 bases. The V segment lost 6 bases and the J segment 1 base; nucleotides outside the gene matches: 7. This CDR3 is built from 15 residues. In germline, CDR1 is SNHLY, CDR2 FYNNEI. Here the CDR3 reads CASRTGQGGTDTQYF. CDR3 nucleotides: TGTGCCAGCAGGACAGGGCAAGGGGGCACAGATACGCAGTATTTT.

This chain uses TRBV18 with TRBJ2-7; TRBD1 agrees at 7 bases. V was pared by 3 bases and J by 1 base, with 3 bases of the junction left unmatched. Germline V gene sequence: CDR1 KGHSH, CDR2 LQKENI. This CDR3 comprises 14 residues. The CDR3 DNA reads TGTGCCAGCTCACCCGGGACAGTTTCCTACGAGCAGTACTTC. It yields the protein CASSPGTVSYEQYF.